The 4 T cell receptor beta chains listed next were all sequenced from one sample in a study of control samples from healthy donors and cancer patients (dated by TCRdb to about 2020). The library was produced with the immunoSEQ multiplex PCR assay. Drawn from immuneACCESS, this table holds only the in-frame rearrangements with V and J called that TCRdb kept. Clones are partly lost; checked studies trace under half to an unresolved V gene and leave the rest unexplained. Counted in this sample were around 190,000 clones; 90% of them appeared once. The ten most abundant clones make up just over 1.4% of the sample. Sequencing was performed on blood. These receptors were taken from a woman between 45 and 65 years old in good health.

This chain joins TRBV3-1 (or the pseudogene TRBV3-2) and TRBJ1-3, with TRBD1 matching over 8 bases. Germline trimming cut 4 bases from V and 1 base from J; bases unmatched to any gene: 12. The CDR3 loop spans 18 amino acids. Per the germline V gene, CDR1 is LGHDT and CDR2 is YNNKEL (reference sequence). For the CDR3, the DNA is TGTGCCAGCAGCCCCGCCTCCGGGACAGGCTTTTCTGGAAACACCATATATTTT. Encoded protein: CASSPASGTGFSGNTIYF.

The chain is built from TRBV6-5 and TRBJ1-1; maybe TRBD1 (5 bases). CDR1 and CDR2 (germline): MNHEY, SVGAGI. The ends were cut back, 2 bases at V and 5 bases at J, with 9 bases in the middle. The CDR3 contains 13 residues. The CDR3 loop is CASSYGTSTEAFF. The CDR3 DNA sequence: TGTGCCAGCAGTTACGGGACGTCGACTGAAGCTTTCTTT.

The chain links TRBV19 to TRBJ1-5; 9 bases line up with TRBD1. Unmatched junction bases numbered 2, after V lost 4 bases and J lost 4 bases. Germline CDR1 LNHDA, CDR2 SQIVND (reference sequence). The CDR3 totals 14 residues. CDR3 region: CASSRDRVNQPQHF. The CDR3 DNA follows: TGTGCCAGTAGTAGGGACAGGGTTAATCAGCCCCAGCATTTT.

The chain uses TRBV21-1 and TRBJ1-2; the table's TRBD1 call for D was not verified on the DNA. TRBV21-1 is reported as a pseudogene. This CDR3 spans 17 amino acids. The CDR3 reads CASSKGPFGIRSYGYTF. For the CDR3, the DNA is TGTGCCAGCAGCAAGGGGCCTTTTGGTATCAGGAGCTATGGCTACACCTTC.